This T cell receptor beta chain stems from a study of cytomegalovirus exposure and HLA in healthy donors. Germline CDR1 SEHNR, CDR2 FQNEAQ (reference sequence). The CDR3 covers 14 residues. In the PCR, 60 Vbeta and 13 Jbeta primers were used. TCRdb's copy holds only in-frame clones and misses some; the assay was immunoSEQ multiplex PCR. The sample gives about 170,000 clones, around 84% of which show up once; approximately 2.5% is in the top ten. This clone was seen once. Its target is not known. Study findings and constraints: CMV serostatus stood as the only immune exposure information on hand. Investigators reported 150 to 200 TCR beta chains as tied to cytomegalovirus.

This clonotype originated in a man younger than 40 in good health and CMV-seropositive. The chain links TRBV7-9 to TRBJ2-7, with 8 nucleotides matching TRBD2. Sequencing was performed on PBMCs. The CDR3 region has the DNA TGTTCCAGCAGCTTAGTCCTAGCGGGTAATGAGCAGTACGTC. This sequence encodes CSSSLVLAGNEQYV.